This note documents a single T cell receptor beta chain sequence. Its antigen has not been determined. Base qualities are missing; no much larger clone stands one base away. These data originate in a study of blood T cell repertoires in COVID-19 (dated by TCRdb to the early 2020s). About the study as a whole: Collaborator samples came from the United States, Italy and Spain and covered acute and convalescent phases of COVID-19. Where HLA class I and class II types were available, the types were taken from metadata supplied by the sample provider, not from assay-based typing. The sample metadata nearly always contained a de-identified subject ID, COVID-19 status, age in years and sex. The dataset comprised deeply sampled blood TCRbeta repertoires from subjects exposed to, actively infected with, or recovered from COVID-19. The samples were drawn from the first 160 participants of the ongoing ImmuneRACE study and from some 1,300 subjects provided by 6 global collaborators. The prospective study material was composed of cDNA or gDNA derived from T cells, B-cell-depleted T cells, or PBMCs. The repertoires were made available in a free public database intended to serve as a resource for research on the immune response to SARS-CoV-2.

Enrolling through a virtual design, the prospective study's participants ranged in age from about 18 to 89 years and lived across about two dozen United States geographic areas. In the prospective study, cohorts were assigned on the basis of participant-reported clinical history obtained from a screening survey and a study questionnaire. Recovered participants in ImmuneRACE Cohort 3 were defined as having two consecutive negative NP/OP PCR tests, clearance from a healthcare professional, or resolution of symptoms. Each participant in the prospective study had whole blood, serum and a nasopharyngeal or oropharyngeal swab collected by mobile phlebotomists. Prospective study participants could optionally give additional blood draws and questionnaires over an approximately 2-month period. Blood samples from the prospective study were shipped frozen or at room temperature prior to DNA extraction. For CDR1 and CDR2, the germline V gene lists MGHDK and SYGVNS. Trimming removed 3 bases from V and 2 bases from J; the gene matches leave 5 bases unexplained. The CDR3 spans 16 residues, from the cysteine through the phenylalanine. The DNA shown is the 48-base CDR3, in frame from base 1.

TCRbeta CDR3 regions were amplified from genomic DNA by means of the immunoSEQ Assay, a bias-controlled multiplex PCR. Turning to the authors' computational methods: The number of nucleated cells in each sample was estimated by amplification of reference gene primers within the assay. Sequence reads were collapsed and filtered to measure the absolute abundance of every unique TCRbeta CDR3 rearrangement. For each sample, productive Simpson clonality was calculated as the square root of Simpson's diversity index over productive rearrangements. The table comes from immuneACCESS by way of TCRdb, which keeps in-frame sequences with V and J called. Part of the clones is missing from these tables; in studies checked, under half for an unresolved V gene and the rest for unknown reasons. D and trimming come from the DNA, and the V and J calls and clone size come from that table. The sample table lists 250,000 to 350,000 clones, roughly 88% of them with a count of one. The top ten constitute 4% to 4.5% of the sample.

General study outcomes and caveats: The quantity of clinical and demographic metadata differed by source and by participant and was supplied without curation.

Recombination linked TRBV25-1 to TRBJ2-3; TRBD2 aligns with 10 central bases. Input material: PBMCs or T cells enriched from blood (not recorded which). This clonotype originated in a woman under 40 who had recovered from COVID-19. The sequenced DNA is TGTGCCAGCAGTGACACTAGCGGGGCTTTCACAGATACGCAGTATTTT. It encodes CASSDTSGAFTDTQYF.